This T cell receptor (beta chain) was obtained from a study of T cells after posttransplantation cyclophosphamide. Clones were sequenced by immunoSEQ multiplex PCR, and TCRdb holds only the in-frame ones, with some missing. The sample yields some 1,700 clones, around four fifths seen once. Germline values: CDR1 LNHDA, CDR2 SQIVND (reference sequence). The V end lost 3 bases, the J end lost 4 bases, and 13 bases lay between the germline ends. The CDR3 spans 15 residues. The specimen sequenced was CD8+ T cells sorted from bone marrow. The origin of this receptor is a woman in her forties or fifties in good health and a related stem cell transplant donor. The V gene is TRBV19, the J gene TRBJ2-1, with D possibly being TRBD2 (7 bases). The CDR3 region has the DNA TGTGCCAGTAGTATTGGTGGGGGGGCGTACAATGAGCAGTTCTTC. This gives the protein CASSIGGGAYNEQFF.